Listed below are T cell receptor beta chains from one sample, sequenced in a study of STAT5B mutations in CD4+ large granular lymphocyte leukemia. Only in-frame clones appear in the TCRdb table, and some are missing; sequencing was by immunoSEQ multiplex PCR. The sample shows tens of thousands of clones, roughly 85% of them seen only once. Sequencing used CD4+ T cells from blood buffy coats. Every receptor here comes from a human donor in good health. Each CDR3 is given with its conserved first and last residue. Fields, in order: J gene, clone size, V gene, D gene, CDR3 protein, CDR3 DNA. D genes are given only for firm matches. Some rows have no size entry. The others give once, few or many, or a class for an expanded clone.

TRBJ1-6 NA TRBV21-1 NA CASSKNWGQGRHSPLHF TGTGCCAGCAGCAAAAACTGGGGACAGGGGAGGCATTCACCCCTCCACTTT
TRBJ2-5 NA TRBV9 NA CASSQYGETQYF TGTGCCAGCAGCCAGTACGGGGAGACCCAGTACTTC
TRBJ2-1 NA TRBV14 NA CASSQQGGPLGNEQFF TGTGCCAGCAGCCAACAGGGGGGCCCACTGGGCAATGAGCAGTTCTTC
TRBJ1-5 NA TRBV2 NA CASKAGRNQPQHF TGTGCCAGCAAGGCCGGAAGAAATCAGCCCCAGCATTTT
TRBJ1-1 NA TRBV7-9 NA CASSLYLEGNTEAFF TGTGCCAGCAGCTTATACCTTGAGGGGAACACTGAAGCTTTCTTT
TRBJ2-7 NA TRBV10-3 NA CAISELYEQYF TGTGCCATCAGTGAGCTGTACGAGCAGTACTTC
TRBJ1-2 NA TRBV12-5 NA CASVLDFYDGYTF TGTGCTAGTGTGTTGGACTTTTATGATGGCTACACCTTC
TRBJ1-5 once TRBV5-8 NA CASSLGGALSNQPQHF TGTGCCAGCAGCTTGGGAGGGGCGTTAAGCAATCAGCCCCAGCATTTT
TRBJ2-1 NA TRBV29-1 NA CSVEFGLHNEQFF TGCAGCGTTGAGTTCGGCCTTCACAATGAGCAGTTCTTC
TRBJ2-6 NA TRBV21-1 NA CASRNHGRGAGANVLTF TGTGCCAGCAGAAATCACGGGAGAGGGGCTGGGGCCAACGTCCTGACTTTC
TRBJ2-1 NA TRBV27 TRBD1 CASSLGQGDGEQFF TGTGCCAGCAGTTTAGGGCAGGGGGACGGTGAGCAGTTCTTC
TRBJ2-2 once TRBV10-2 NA CASSEGLTANTGELFF TGCGCCAGCAGTGAAGGCCTTACAGCGAACACCGGGGAGCTGTTTTTT
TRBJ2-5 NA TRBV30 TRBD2 CAWSFGGGQETQYF TGTGCCTGGAGTTTTGGCGGGGGGCAAGAGACCCAGTACTTC
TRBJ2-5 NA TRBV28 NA CASQTTVQETQYF TGTGCCAGCCAAACGACAGTACAAGAGACCCAGTACTTC
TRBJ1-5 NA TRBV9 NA CASSPRDVYSNQPQHF TGTGCCAGCAGCCCCCGCGACGTTTATAGCAATCAGCCCCAGCATTTT
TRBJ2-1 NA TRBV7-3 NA CASSLGTPSYEQFF TGTGCCAGCAGCTTGGGTACCCCATCTTATGAGCAGTTCTTC
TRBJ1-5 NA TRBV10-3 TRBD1 CAISSGTGSNQPQHF TGTGCCATCAGCTCCGGGACAGGGAGCAATCAGCCCCAGCATTTT
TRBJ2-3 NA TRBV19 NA CASSIAAESTDTQYF TGTGCCAGTAGTATAGCAGCGGAAAGCACAGATACGCAGTATTTT
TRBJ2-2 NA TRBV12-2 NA CASRRRAWGGIVGATGELFF TGTGCAAGTCGCCGCCGCGCCTGGGGAGGGATCGTGGGGGCCACCGGGGAGCTGTTTTTT
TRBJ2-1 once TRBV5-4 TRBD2 CASSLTSGGPNEQFF TGTGCCAGCAGCTTGACTAGCGGGGGTCCCAATGAGCAGTTCTTC
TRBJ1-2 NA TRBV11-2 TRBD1 CASSSGQNNYGYTF TGTGCCAGCAGCTCGGGACAGAATAACTATGGCTACACCTTC
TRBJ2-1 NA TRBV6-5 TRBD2 CASSYVLAGIYNEQFF TGTGCCAGCAGTTACGTTCTAGCGGGAATATACAATGAGCAGTTCTTC
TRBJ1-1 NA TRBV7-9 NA CASSLAPTEIAFF TGTGCCAGCAGCTTAGCCCCCACAGAGATAGCTTTCTTT
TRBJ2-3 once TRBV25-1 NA CASSDPVHPASTDTQYF TGTGCCAGCAGTGACCCGGTCCACCCTGCTAGCACAGATACGCAGTATTTT